This entry features one T cell receptor (beta chain) sequence. This record comes from a study of T cell changes during pregnancy in multiple sclerosis. Sequencing was performed with immunoSEQ multiplex PCR; in TCRdb, only in-frame clones are kept and a portion is missing. The table has 100,000 or so clones, roughly 90% seen once; the top ten hold about 3.2%. The CDR3 contains 17 residues. Germline CDR1 and CDR2: LGHNA and YNFKEQ. Trimming removed 0 bases from V and 8 bases from J; junction bases left unmatched: 12. The specimen comprised peripheral blood, sampled after pregnancy. The clonotype comes from a female donor with multiple sclerosis, enrolled in a pregnancy study. The V call is TRBV4-2, the J call TRBJ1-3, with TRBD1 matching over 8 bases. This CDR3 reads CASSQDTPSTGDDTIYF. CDR3 coding DNA: TGTGCCAGCAGCCAAGATACCCCCTCGACAGGGGATGACACCATATATTTT.